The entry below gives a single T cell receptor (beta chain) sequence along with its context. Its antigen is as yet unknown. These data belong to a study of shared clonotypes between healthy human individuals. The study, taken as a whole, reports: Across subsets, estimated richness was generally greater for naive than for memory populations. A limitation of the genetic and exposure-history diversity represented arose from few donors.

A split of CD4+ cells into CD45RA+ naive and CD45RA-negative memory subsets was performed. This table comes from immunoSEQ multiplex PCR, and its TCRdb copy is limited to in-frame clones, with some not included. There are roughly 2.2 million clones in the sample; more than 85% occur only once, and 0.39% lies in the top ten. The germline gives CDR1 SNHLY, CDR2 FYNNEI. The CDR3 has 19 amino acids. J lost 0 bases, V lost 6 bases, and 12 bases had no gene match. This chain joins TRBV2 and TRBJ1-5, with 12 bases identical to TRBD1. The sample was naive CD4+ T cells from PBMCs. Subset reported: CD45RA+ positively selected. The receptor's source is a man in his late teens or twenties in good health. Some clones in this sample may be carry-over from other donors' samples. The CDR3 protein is CASSPGTGGTAYSNQPQHF. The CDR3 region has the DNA TGTGCCAGCAGCCCCGGGACAGGGGGCACTGCATATAGCAATCAGCCCCAGCATTTT. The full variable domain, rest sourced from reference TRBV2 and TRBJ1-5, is EPEVTQTPSHQVTQMGQEVILRCVPISNHLYFYWYRQILGQKVEFLVSFYNNEISEKSEIFDDQFSVERPDGSNFTLKIRSTKLEDSAMYFCASSPGTGGTAYSNQPQHFGDGTRLSIL.